The rows below give T cell receptor beta chains drawn from one sample of a study of blood T cell repertoires in COVID-19. Clones were read by immunoSEQ multiplex PCR, and TCRdb kept only the in-frame ones, dropping some. The sample consists of around 210,000 clones, 70% to 90% of them appearing once. The sample comprised peripheral blood. Source of these receptors: a man aged 50-59 years with COVID-19, enrolled during active disease. Both conserved end residues are part of each CDR3. D genes are given only for firm matches. Clone size appears in some rows only: once, few, many, or a class for an expanded clone.

v_gene	abundance	j_gene	d_gene	CDR3aa	CDR3nt
TRBV4-2	-	TRBJ2-3	-	CASSQEGVSGPTDTQYF	TGTGCCAGCAGCCAAGAAGGGGTTAGCGGCCCCACAGATACGCAGTATTTT
TRBV29-1	-	TRBJ1-1	-	CSVDGELNTEAFF	TGCAGCGTTGATGGAGAACTGAACACTGAAGCTTTCTTT
TRBV19	few	TRBJ2-1	TRBD2	CASSILSGGTGEQFF	TGTGCCAGTAGTATACTTAGCGGGGGGACCGGTGAGCAGTTCTTC
TRBV3-1/TRBV3-2	-	TRBJ2-2	-	CASSQAFAGELFF	TGTGCCAGCAGCCAGGCATTTGCCGGGGAGCTGTTTTTT
TRBV9	once	TRBJ2-5	TRBD2	CASSVGGSGVQETQYF	TGTGCCAGCAGCGTAGGGGGTAGCGGGGTGCAAGAGACCCAGTACTTC
TRBV4-2	-	TRBJ2-7	TRBD2	CASSQGGLAGETYEQYF	TGTGCCAGCAGCCAGGGAGGACTAGCGGGGGAAACCTACGAGCAGTACTTC
TRBV5-1	-	TRBJ2-1	-	CASSTDTRNEQFF	TGCGCCAGCAGCACTGATACCCGGAATGAGCAGTTCTTC
TRBV11-2	-	TRBJ2-5	-	CASRQSGGETQYF	TGTGCCAGCAGGCAGAGTGGCGGGGAGACCCAGTACTTC
TRBV5-1	-	TRBJ1-1	-	CASSFPGSTEAFF	TGCGCCAGCAGTTTCCCGGGGAGCACTGAAGCTTTCTTT
TRBV24-1	-	TRBJ2-2	-	CATRSDSGGIGELFF	TGTGCCACCAGGTCGGACAGTGGGGGCATCGGGGAGCTGTTTTTT
TRBV4-1	-	TRBJ1-2	-	CASSQDRVVSWGYTF	TGCGCCAGCAGCCAAGATCGGGTGGTGTCGTGGGGCTACACCTTC
TRBV9	-	TRBJ1-1	-	CASSVTGSPGEAFF	TGTGCCAGCAGCGTTACAGGGAGCCCGGGTGAAGCTTTCTTT
TRBV4-3	-	TRBJ2-5	-	CASSQELGGRKETQYF	TGCGCCAGCAGCCAGGAGCTGGGAGGACGGAAAGAGACCCAGTACTTC
TRBV6-2/TRBV6-3	-	TRBJ1-5	TRBD1	CASSSDRGRIYSNQPQHF	TGTGCCAGCAGTTCCGACAGGGGTCGGATTTATAGCAATCAGCCCCAGCATTTT
TRBV19	-	TRBJ2-7	TRBD1	CASSVWGQQGIEQYF	TGTGCCAGTAGTGTATGGGGCCAACAGGGGATCGAGCAGTACTTC
TRBV18	-	TRBJ2-7	-	CASSPNEGEQYF	TGTGCCAGCTCACCTAATGAGGGCGAGCAGTACTTC
TRBV5-4	-	TRBJ1-2	TRBD1	CASSLAVTGGAHGYTF	TGTGCCAGCAGCTTGGCTGTAACAGGGGGCGCGCATGGCTACACCTTC
TRBV6-5	-	TRBJ2-5	-	CASSYRGRETQYF	TGTGCCAGCAGTTACAGAGGCCGGGAGACCCAGTACTTC